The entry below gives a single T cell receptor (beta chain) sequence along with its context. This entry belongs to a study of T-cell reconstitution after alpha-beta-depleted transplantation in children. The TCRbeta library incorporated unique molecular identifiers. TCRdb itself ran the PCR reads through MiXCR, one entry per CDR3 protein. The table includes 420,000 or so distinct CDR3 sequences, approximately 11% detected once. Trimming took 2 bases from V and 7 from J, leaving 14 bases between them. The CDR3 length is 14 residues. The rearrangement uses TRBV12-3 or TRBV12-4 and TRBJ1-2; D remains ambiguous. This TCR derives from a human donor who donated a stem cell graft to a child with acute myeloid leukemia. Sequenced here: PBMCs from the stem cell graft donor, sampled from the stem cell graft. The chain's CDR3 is CASSLRALEAGYTF. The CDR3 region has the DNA TGTGCCAGCAGTTTACGGGCCCTGGAGGCTGGCTACACCTTC.